The sequence of this T cell receptor (beta chain) was determined in a study of regulatory T cells in long-lasting Graves disease (dated by TCRdb to the early 2020s). As for the study more broadly: Patients with newly diagnosed Graves' disease had been on antithyroid drugs for under 3 months. The study was conducted in China and was registered as a clinical trial. Patients with persistent Graves' disease were compared with patients with newly diagnosed Graves' disease using TCR sequencing and RNA sequencing of peripheral blood. A total of about 35 samples underwent TCR sequencing: some 13 from persistent and some 20 from newly diagnosed Graves' disease patients.

Reading the label with the study, this specimen's time point is: newly diagnosed GD, antithyroid drugs for less than 3 months. For both TCR sequencing and RNA sequencing, RNA was extracted from PBMCs in TRIzol. The diagnosis of Graves' disease was made according to American Thyroid Association guidelines. Patients were recruited from an endocrinology department in Xi'an, China. Each patient gave 9 to 10 milliliters of peripheral blood, collected in an EDTA anticoagulant tube. PBMCs were isolated by Ficoll Paque Plus density gradient separation without further T cell sorting. RNA quality was checked with an Agilent 2100 Bioanalyzer and agarose gel, and concentration with a NanoDrop 2000. Receptor amplification or capture employed multiplex PCR. The sequencing machine was an Illumina HiSeq 4000. iRepertoire HTBI primers and Arm-PCR amplification of CDR3 regions were used to construct TCR beta libraries. Before sequencing, the PCR products underwent gel purification. Per the source publication's procedure: A total of 62 TRBV and some 15 TRBJ segments were identified across samples and were used for gene usage analysis of CDR3 amino acid clonotypes. Filtered high-quality paired reads were merged into contigs using COPE and FqMerger. BLAST was used to align contigs to IMGT TRBV, TRBD and TRBJ reference genes, and CDR3 was defined according to IMGT. Highly expanded clones were defined as clonotypes with a frequency above 0.1%. Shannon entropy was used to measure repertoire diversity, and the Gini coefficient was used to measure V-J evenness. Clonotypes shared by more than one individual were considered public. TCRdb reran the public reads through fastp at Q25 and MiXCR, keeping productive beta chains. A single entry per CDR3 protein holds the most common genes and DNA from its merged rows. The V and J calls and clone size come from TCRdb's table, not from the authors' own analysis. The sample table holds over 450,000 distinct CDR3 sequences, of which approximately 12% were seen once. 7.5% to 9% of the sample rests with the top ten.

The germline V gene (reference sequence) yields MNHEY for CDR1 and SMNVEV for CDR2. The CDR3 runs 16 amino acids, cysteine and phenylalanine included. Only CDR3 DNA remains: 48 bases, in frame from the first base. This clonotype has a single count. It has no known antigen specificity. This may stem from a read error, because a much larger clone lies one nucleotide away. Broader findings and caveats from the paper: More public clonotypes were shared among persistent patients (about 2,800) than among newly diagnosed patients (966). Sequencing and analysis were limited to the TCR beta chain. Peripheral blood alone was examined, since thyroid tissue, which constituted the primary lesion, could not be accessed. Compared with newly diagnosed patients, patients with persistent Graves' disease had lower TCR Shannon entropy and fewer highly expanded clones, which suggests clonal expansion. TRBV28, TRBJ1-2 and TRBJ2-5 were preferentially used in persistent disease, while TRBV20-1 and TRBJ2-1 were favored in newly diagnosed disease. The authors acknowledged the small sample size as a limitation that may reduce accuracy.

These same data were also listed under a study on T cells in Graves' hyperthyroidism and ophthalmopathy. The other study reports the following: Stable Graves' hyperthyroidism was defined as no progression to ophthalmopathy during 18 months of follow-up. Hyperthyroidism patients were aged 18 to 65 years and newly diagnosed, with disease duration of less than 2 months. Exclusion was applied to patients with uncontrolled infections, other autoimmune diseases, pregnancy or lactation. Diagnoses were based on clinical symptoms, serum thyroxine and TRAb, thyroid ultrasound and orbital computed tomography. The TCR CDR3 was subjected to a first round of RT-PCR using the HTBI primer set and the Qiagen OneStep RT-PCR kit. Most expanded thyroid clonotypes (frequency above 0.001) were also detected in blood, suggesting blood repertoires may reflect thyroid immune responses. Ophthalmopathy was separated from stable hyperthyroidism by a 13 V-J signature model, with 85% to 90% sensitivity and about 81% specificity obtained in cross-validation and 80%/75% obtained in testing. In validation, progression to ophthalmopathy was predicted by the model with roughly 71% sensitivity and 72.22% specificity, a median of about 6.8 months before onset. TCR V-J signatures able to tell the groups apart were searched for in a discovery cohort of around 95 patients, of whom approximately 40 had Graves' ophthalmopathy and some 60 had stable Graves' hyperthyroidism. Prospective prediction of ophthalmopathy was tested in an independent validation cohort consisting of roughly 20 hyperthyroidism patients and some 17 patients who later progressed to ophthalmopathy. The roughly 91 discovery patients were randomly divided into training and test sets at a 7:3 ratio. In addition, the study compared T-cell repertoires in thyroid tissue and in blood from several Graves' hyperthyroidism patients. Following sampling, methimazole starting at 30 mg daily was given to hyperthyroidism patients, and high-dose intravenous methylprednisolone was given to ophthalmopathy patients. The libraries were constructed in a second round of multiplex PCR and then size-selected and purified. Libraries were sequenced paired-end with 100 bp reads on an Illumina HiSeq2000. SOAPnuke was used to process the raw data, with reads discarded if the reads contained adapters or uncalled bases, had a mean Phred below 15, or lacked an exact constant-primer or identifier match. High-quality paired reads were merged with COPE v1.2.5, and unique nucleotide sequences were defined as clonotypes. Clonotypes were aligned to IMGT TRBV, TRBD and TRBJ reference segments using MiTCR v1.1. Only V-J combinations with frequency above 0.0001, covering 99.2% of repertoires, were analysed. The TCS score was defined as F50 (clonal expansion) divided by E x V (chaos), with BLOSUM62-based TCRdist calculated between CDR3 peptides within each V-J. Welch's t-statistics and random forest reduced 450 to 600 V-J features to fewer than 15, which were used in a naive Bayes classifier (R e1071). No statistical method was used to set the sample size in advance, and investigators knew the group allocation. The paper reports TCR Vbeta CDR3 sequencing of 135 peripheral blood samples: under 45 ophthalmopathy, fewer than 80 hyperthyroidism and about 17 progressor patients.

The chain employs TRBV27 and TRBJ2-5; 14 middle bases align to TRBD2. This sequence originates from a woman younger than 45 with Graves disease. Donor details come from another sample of the same person, matched by shared clones. The sequences come from peripheral blood mononuclear cells (PBMCs), collected at new diagnosis, from a patient treated with antithyroid drugs. For the CDR3, the sequence is CAGSRGLAGDVETQYF. The sequenced DNA is TGTGCCGGCAGTAGGGGACTAGCGGGAGATGTAGAGACCCAGTACTTC.